This TCR beta chain was documented in a study of blood T cell repertoires in COVID-19. In the study overall: Acute and convalescent COVID-19 specimens originated in the United States, Italy and Spain. Nucleic acid was either cDNA or gDNA, and it came from T cells, B-cell-depleted T cells, or PBMCs.

The CDR3 consists of 16 residues. V gave up 5 bases and J gave up 6 bases, with 20 bases separating them. The germline V gene has CDR1 SGHVS and CDR2 FNYEAQ. Seattle enrolled patients during active infection and tracked them longitudinally. Source study methods: Counts of nucleated cells, estimated from reference gene primer amplification, were obtained. Assay used: immunoSEQ multiplex PCR; TCRdb lists only in-frame clones, some missing. The D gene and trimming were derived from the DNA, and the V and J assignments and clone size from that table. The sample yields under 400,000 clones, 70% to 90% seen once.

This clonotype was obtained from a woman in her 30s with COVID-19, enrolled during active disease. The chain has TRBV7-6 and TRBJ1-5; D remains unclear. Source material: peripheral blood. CDR3 in amino acids: CASSNKSGWKGQPQHF. CDR3 DNA sequence: TGTGCCAGCAGCAACAAAAGCGGGTGGAAAGGTCAGCCCCAGCATTTT.